This T cell receptor (beta chain) was found in a study of blood T cell repertoires in COVID-19. Study in general: COVID-19 samples from acute and convalescent phases originated in the United States, Italy and Spain.

Profiled with immunoSEQ multiplex PCR; TCRdb holds only in-frame clones, not every one. The table includes about 300,000 clones, less than 90% detected once. Germline V gene data show CDR1 as MNHEY and CDR2 as SMNVEV (reference sequence). The CDR3 is 12 residues long. The V gene lost 7 bases and the J gene lost 9 bases, with 13 bases spanning the gap. The sample comprised peripheral blood. The V and J genes are TRBV27 and TRBJ1-5, with TRBD1 as a possible D gene (5 bases). The sequence derives from a human donor in a cohort sampled during active COVID-19. Written as DNA, the CDR3 is TGTGCCAGCAAAACGGGCGGGGGGCCCCAGCATTTT. This encodes CASKTGGGPQHF.